The 18 T cell receptor beta chains in this list originate from one sample, sequenced in a study of cytomegalovirus exposure and HLA in healthy donors. The PCR employed 60 Vbeta primers together with 13 Jbeta primers. Generated by immunoSEQ multiplex PCR, the TCRdb table keeps only in-frame clones and is missing some. Of more than 65,000 clones in the sample, approximately 81% are singletons; the top ten hold 6.2%. What was sequenced was PBMCs. Source of these receptors: a woman aged 45-60 years in good health and CMV-seropositive.

V gene TRBV9 combines with J gene TRBJ2-7; tentatively, D is TRBD1 (6 bases). CDR3 size: 15 residues. In germline, CDR1 is SGDLS, CDR2 YYNGEE. Trimming shortened V by 5 bases and J by 7 bases, and 22 bases separated the two germline ends. This CDR3 is CASRGGAGAEGEQYF. CDR3 bases: TGTGCCAGCAGAGGTGGCGCAGGGGCGGAAGGTGAGCAGTACTTC.

This rearrangement joins TRBV28 to TRBJ2-1; D might be TRBD2 (5 bases). Trimming removed 7 bases from V and 3 bases from J, with 22 bases in between. The V gene's germline CDR1 is MDHEN and CDR2 SYDVKM. The CDR3 loop spans 17 amino acids. For the CDR3, the DNA is TGTGCCAGCAAAGATTCCTGGGAGTCCCCCAACTACAATGAGCAGTTCTTC. Translation gives CASKDSWESPNYNEQFF.

The gene calls are TRBV2 and TRBJ1-5, with 7 bases lining up with TRBD1. CDR3 length: 15 amino acids. Germline V lookup: CDR1 SNHLY, CDR2 FYNNEI. The V segment lost 5 bases and the J segment 4 bases; nucleotides outside the gene matches: 8. The CDR3 is CASSIEGTVNQPQHF. The CDR3 DNA is TGTGCCAGCAGTATAGAAGGGACAGTAAATCAGCCCCAGCATTTT.

J is TRBJ2-7 and V is TRBV7-8, with D perhaps TRBD1 (6 bases). In germline, CDR1 is SGHVS, CDR2 FQNEAQ. V shed 3 bases and J shed 7 bases, with 10 bases lying between them. This CDR3 comprises 12 residues. Here the CDR3 reads CASSFVQGEQYF. The CDR3 bases are TGTGCCAGCAGCTTCGTTCAGGGGGAGCAGTACTTC.

The V and J genes are TRBV4-1 and TRBJ1-2; no clear D gene. CDR3 length: 13 amino acids. The germline CDR1 and CDR2 sequences are MGHRA and YSYEKL. V was trimmed by 3 bases and J by 8 bases, leaving 13 bases between them. The CDR3 loop reads CASSQRSGWGYTF. The CDR3 region has the DNA TGCGCCAGCAGCCAGAGATCAGGTTGGGGCTACACCTTC.

This chain links TRBV6-9 with TRBJ1-1; D not certain. Trimming shortened V by 5 bases and J by 3 bases, and 13 bases separated the two germline ends. The V gene's germline CDR1 is MNHGY and CDR2 SVAAGI. The CDR3 loop spans 14 amino acids. The CDR3 DNA reads TGTGCCAGCAGTGTTTCAGACGGGGACACTGAAGCTTTCTTT. This sequence encodes CASSVSDGDTEAFF.

The V call is TRBV7-9, the J call TRBJ2-5; 7 bases line up with TRBD1. V shed 2 bases, J shed 5 bases, and the junction held 5 bases outside the gene matches. Germline loops: CDR1 SEHNR, CDR2 FQNEAQ (reference sequence). The CDR3 runs 14 residues. This CDR3 is CASSLRTGAETQYF. CDR3 coding DNA: TGTGCCAGCAGCTTAAGGACAGGCGCGGAGACCCAGTACTTC.

DNA of the CDR3: TGTGCCAGCAGTCGACCCAGGGGGTATAATTCACCCCTCCACTTT. It specifies CASSRPRGYNSPLHF. The chain has TRBV6-5 and TRBJ1-6; 7 positions match TRBD1. Looked up from germline, CDR1 is MNHEY and CDR2 is SVGAGI. With 5 bases clipped from V and 4 bases from J, the junction kept 5 bases outside the gene matches. This CDR3 has 15 residues.

This chain joins TRBV19 and TRBJ1-1; TRBD1 aligns across 7 bases. Losses at the gene ends were 5 bases for V and 5 bases for J; bases not matched to a gene: 5. The CDR3 length is 13 residues. Germline V lookup: CDR1 LNHDA, CDR2 SQIVND (reference sequence). The CDR3 loop is CASSHQTGTEAFF. Here the CDR3 DNA reads TGTGCCAGTAGTCACCAGACAGGGACTGAAGCTTTCTTT. The variable domain in full, completed from reference TRBV19 and TRBJ1-1, reads DGGITQSPKYLFRKEGQNVTLSCEQNLNHDAMYWYRQDPGQGLRLIYYSQIVNDFQKGDIAEGYSVSREKKESFPLTVTSAQKNPTAFYLCASSHQTGTEAFFGQGTRLTVV.

This clone was recorded a few times. The chain combines TRBV28 with TRBJ1-3; 9 nucleotides line up with TRBD1. J lost 0 bases, V lost 4 bases, and 4 bases had no gene match. The germline V gene has CDR1 MDHEN and CDR2 SYDVKM. There are 16 residues in the CDR3. CDR3 in amino acids: CASSSTQGASGNTIYF. CDR3 DNA: TGTGCCAGCAGTTCGACACAGGGGGCCTCTGGAAACACCATATATTTT.

The chain couples TRBV9 to TRBJ1-2, with a weak D call TRBD1 (6 bases). Germline V gives CDR1 SGDLS, CDR2 YYNGEE. V lost 3 bases and J lost 4, with 19 bases in between. The CDR3 length is 16 residues. CDR3 sequence: CASSANRPGHIYGYTF. Written as DNA, the CDR3 is TGTGCCAGCAGCGCAAATCGACCGGGACACATCTATGGCTACACCTTC.

The V and J genes are TRBV10-3 and TRBJ2-2; TRBD1 aligns across 9 bases. The CDR3 is 14 amino acids. V shed 6 bases, J shed 4 bases, and the junction held 3 bases outside the gene matches. CDR1 is ENHRY, CDR2 SYGVKD, per germline. This CDR3 reads CAISRDRATGELFF. The CDR3 DNA follows: TGTGCCATCAGCCGGGACAGGGCCACCGGGGAGCTGTTTTTT.

The chain links TRBV4-1 to TRBJ1-6; TRBD1 agrees at 8 bases. This CDR3 contains 15 residues. CDR1 MGHRA and CDR2 YSYEKL come from the germline V gene. J lost 9 bases, V lost 3 bases, and 7 bases had no gene match. CDR3 loop: CASSQSLQGVSPLHF. Here the CDR3 DNA reads TGCGCCAGCAGCCAGAGCTTACAGGGGGTTTCACCCCTCCACTTT.

The chain has TRBV19 and TRBJ2-2, with D perhaps TRBD1 (5 bases). Germline-derived CDR1 and CDR2 are LNHDA and SQIVND (reference sequence). The V end lost 3 bases, the J end lost 7 bases, and 15 bases lay between the germline ends. The CDR3 covers 15 residues. DNA of the CDR3: TGTGCCAGTAGTATCGAGGCAGGGCGTAGCGGGGAGCTGTTTTTT. Translated, it gives CASSIEAGRSGELFF.

This chain uses TRBV18 with TRBJ2-7, with TRBD2 matching over 7 bases. After removal of 6 bases from V and 4 bases from J, the junction contained 6 bases not matched to a gene. The germline V gene has CDR1 KGHSH and CDR2 LQKENI. This CDR3 spans 13 amino acids. This chain's CDR3 is CASSAGVRYEQYF. CDR3 DNA sequence: TGTGCCAGCTCGGCGGGAGTTAGGTACGAGCAGTACTTC.

The gene calls are TRBV28 and TRBJ2-1, with 8 bases identical to TRBD1. Trimming removed 3 bases from V and 6 bases from J; junction bases left unmatched: 7. CDR3 size: 15 residues. Germline V gene lookup returns CDR1 MDHEN and CDR2 SYDVKM. CDR3 residues: CASSFGQGRGNEQFF. CDR3 bases: TGTGCCAGCAGTTTCGGACAGGGTCGGGGCAATGAGCAGTTCTTC.

The J gene is TRBJ2-1, the V gene TRBV19, with a possible D match to TRBD1 (6 bases). V lost 2 bases, J lost 0 bases, and 17 bases lay in between. Germline CDR1 is LNHDA and CDR2 is SQIVND (reference sequence). This CDR3 spans 18 amino acids. The CDR3: CASSIKGGGGSSYNEQFF. In nucleotides, the CDR3 is TGTGCCAGTAGTATAAAAGGTGGGGGCGGTTCCTCCTACAATGAGCAGTTCTTC.

This clone was found once. CDR3 sequence reads: CASSGAGQGVWTQYF. In DNA form, the CDR3 reads TGTGCCAGCAGCGGGGCGGGACAGGGCGTGTGGACCCAGTACTTC. J is TRBJ2-5 and V is TRBV9; the match to TRBD1 covers 9 bases. J was trimmed by 7 bases and V by 3 bases; bases with no gene match: 10. The germline CDR1 and CDR2 sequences are SGDLS and YYNGEE. This CDR3 has 15 amino acids.